This is a list of T cell receptor beta chains from one sample in a study of cytomegalovirus exposure and HLA in healthy donors. The repertoire was sequenced with immunoSEQ multiplex PCR; TCRdb's copy has only in-frame clones and lacks some. The repertoire holds about 190,000 clones, with approximately 85% as singletons. Source material: PBMCs. All receptors derive from a young man in good health and CMV-seronegative. Each CDR3 is given with its conserved first and last residue. D genes are given only for firm matches. Where a row states a size, it is once, few, many or the class of an expanded clone; other rows omit it.

TRBV6-5	NA	NA	TRBJ2-7	CASSYRLDRAYEQYF	TGTGCCAGCAGTTACCGTCTGGACAGAGCCTACGAGCAGTACTTC
TRBV28	TRBD1	NA	TRBJ1-4	CASSFLGQGSEKLFF	TGTGCCAGCAGTTTCCTCGGACAGGGGAGCGAAAAACTGTTTTTT
TRBV4-3	TRBD1	NA	TRBJ1-1	CASSQATGRTEAFF	TGCGCCAGCAGCCAAGCGACAGGGCGTACTGAAGCTTTCTTT
TRBV6-6	NA	once	TRBJ2-1	CASSYLQGQSYNEQFF	TGTGCCAGCAGTTACCTGCAAGGACAGTCCTACAATGAGCAGTTCTTC
TRBV5-8	TRBD2	NA	TRBJ2-7	CASSLGWTSTYEQYF	TGTGCCAGCAGCTTGGGGTGGACTAGCACGTACGAGCAGTACTTC
TRBV7-2	TRBD2	NA	TRBJ2-7	CASSLGSSGFYEQYF	TGTGCCAGCAGCTTAGGATCTAGCGGGTTCTACGAGCAGTACTTC
TRBV30	NA	NA	TRBJ2-5	CAWSPSQETQYF	TGTGCCTGGAGTCCCTCTCAGGAGACCCAGTACTTC
TRBV6-5	NA	few	TRBJ2-1	CASSPRTTYNEQFF	TGTGCCAGCAGCCCACGGACTACATACAATGAGCAGTTCTTC
TRBV10-3	TRBD2	NA	TRBJ2-4	CAISESGGRLAKNIQYF	TGTGCCATCAGTGAGTCCGGCGGGAGGCTAGCCAAAAACATTCAGTACTTC
TRBV19	TRBD1	few	TRBJ1-6	CASSINRGLRNSPLHF	TGTGCCAGTAGTATTAACAGGGGGCTCAGGAATTCACCCCTCCACTTT
TRBV5-8	TRBD1	NA	TRBJ2-5	CASSQGAAQETQYF	TGTGCCAGCAGCCAGGGGGCGGCACAAGAGACCCAGTACTTC
TRBV7-2	TRBD2	NA	TRBJ2-7	CASSSSGGAYEQYF	TGTGCCAGCAGCTCCTCGGGGGGAGCCTACGAGCAGTACTTC
TRBV15	NA	NA	TRBJ1-5	CATSRDPYSNQPQHF	TGTGCCACCAGCAGAGATCCCTATAGCAATCAGCCCCAGCATTTT
TRBV6-1	NA	NA	TRBJ2-3	CASVSTSTDTQYF	TGTGCCAGCGTATCGACTAGCACAGATACGCAGTATTTT
TRBV4-3	NA	once	TRBJ2-4	CASSQDSGFKNIQYF	TGCGCCAGCAGCCAAGACTCGGGATTCAAAAACATTCAGTACTTC
TRBV28	NA	NA	TRBJ2-3	CASSLRTDLSTDTQYF	TGTGCCAGCAGTCTTCGGACAGACCTTAGCACAGATACGCAGTATTTT
TRBV6-4	NA	NA	TRBJ2-1	CASSDSRGGEQFF	TGTGCCAGCAGTGACTCGAGAGGAGGGGAGCAGTTCTTC
TRBV12-5	NA	NA	TRBJ2-2	CASGLVLRKQQGNTGELFF	TGTGCTAGTGGTTTGGTACTTCGGAAACAACAGGGAAACACCGGGGAGCTGTTTTTT
TRBV4-3	NA	medium-sized	TRBJ2-6	CASSDQQGSGANVLTF	TGCGCCAGCAGCGACCAACAGGGATCTGGGGCCAACGTCCTGACTTTC
TRBV5-1	NA	NA	TRBJ2-2	CASSAGVRGGTGELFF	TGCGCCAGCAGCGCGGGAGTTAGAGGGGGGACCGGGGAGCTGTTTTTT
TRBV7-6	TRBD1	NA	TRBJ2-7	CASSSPGTGVYEQYF	TGTGCCAGCAGCTCCCCGGGGACAGGTGTCTACGAGCAGTACTTC
TRBV11-1	TRBD2	NA	TRBJ2-1	CASSTPGTSGLLSYNEQFF	TGTGCCAGCAGCACACCCGGGACTAGCGGGCTCCTCTCCTACAATGAGCAGTTCTTC
TRBV9	TRBD2	NA	TRBJ2-5	CASKKPRDGTSGSRTETQYF	TGTGCCAGCAAAAAACCTCGAGATGGGACTAGCGGGAGTAGGACGGAGACCCAGTACTTC
TRBV6-5	TRBD1	NA	TRBJ1-1	CASSWGQGHTEAFF	TGTGCCAGCAGTTGGGGACAGGGACACACTGAAGCTTTCTTT
TRBV27	TRBD1	NA	TRBJ2-5	CASSLSRDREKTQYF	TGTGCCAGCAGTCTGTCCCGGGACAGGGAAAAGACCCAGTACTTC
TRBV4-3	NA	once	TRBJ2-2	CASSQVGISANTGELFF	TGCGCCAGCAGCCAAGTTGGCATTTCCGCGAACACCGGGGAGCTGTTTTTT
TRBV7-9	NA	once	TRBJ1-5	CASSFSLGGRDQPQHF	TGTGCCAGCAGCTTCTCTTTGGGGGGAAGGGATCAGCCCCAGCATTTT
TRBV7-9	TRBD1	NA	TRBJ2-7	CASSLSGTGYYEQYF	TGTGCCAGCAGCTTAAGCGGGACAGGGTATTACGAGCAGTACTTC
TRBV29-1	NA	NA	TRBJ2-7	CSVLFSLHTRGGYEQYF	TGCAGCGTTCTTTTTTCCTTACATACGAGGGGGGGCTACGAGCAGTACTTC
TRBV10-2	TRBD1	NA	TRBJ1-1	CASRVDRENFAEAFF	TGCGCCAGCAGGGTGGACAGGGAAAATTTCGCTGAAGCTTTCTTT
TRBV2	NA	NA	TRBJ2-1	CASSQGISSYNEQFF	TGTGCCAGCAGCCAGGGTATTAGCTCCTACAATGAGCAGTTCTTC
TRBV4-3	TRBD1	NA	TRBJ1-1	CASSQARRTGKNTEAFF	TGCGCCAGCAGCCAAGCCCGACGGACAGGGAAGAACACTGAAGCTTTCTTT
TRBV5-6	TRBD2	NA	TRBJ2-7	CASRAGGYEQYF	TGTGCCAGCAGAGCCGGGGGGTACGAGCAGTACTTC
TRBV7-7	TRBD2	NA	TRBJ2-3	CASSLTSGQDTQYF	TGTGCTAGCAGCTTGACTAGCGGCCAAGATACGCAGTATTTT
TRBV7-2	TRBD1	NA	TRBJ1-5	CASSPGTVSNQPQHF	TGTGCCAGCAGCCCCGGGACAGTCTCCAATCAGCCCCAGCATTTT
TRBV6-4	NA	NA	TRBJ1-5	CASSPSTGVGQPQHF	TGTGCCAGCTCCCCTTCGACAGGCGTTGGGCAGCCCCAGCATTTT
TRBV4-1	NA	NA	TRBJ2-3	CASRRVRSTDTQYF	TGCGCCAGCAGGCGGGTTAGGAGCACAGATACGCAGTATTTT
TRBV28	NA	few	TRBJ2-7	CASAPSSYEQYF	TGTGCCAGCGCCCCGAGCTCCTACGAGCAGTACTTC
TRBV28	TRBD1	NA	TRBJ2-7	CASSPAGQGAYEQYF	TGTGCCAGCAGCCCCGCAGGACAGGGGGCCTACGAGCAGTACTTC
TRBV7-9	TRBD1	once	TRBJ1-6	CASQPGGFYNSPLHF	TGTGCCAGCCAGCCAGGGGGATTCTATAATTCACCCCTCCACTTT
TRBV15	NA	few	TRBJ2-5	CATSIGGVQETQYF	TGTGCCACCAGCATAGGCGGGGTTCAAGAGACCCAGTACTTC
TRBV4-1	NA	NA	TRBJ1-5	CASSQVWRVGQPQHF	TGCGCCAGCAGCCAAGTCTGGAGGGTCGGTCAGCCCCAGCATTTT
TRBV28	TRBD2	NA	TRBJ2-7	CASSLSLTTTGTSLYEQYF	TGTGCCAGCAGTTTATCTCTTACCACGACCGGGACTAGCCTCTACGAGCAGTACTTC
TRBV11-3	TRBD2	NA	TRBJ2-1	CASSLNQRGGDEQFF	TGTGCCAGCAGCTTAAATCAGCGGGGGGGTGATGAGCAGTTCTTC
TRBV5-6	NA	NA	TRBJ2-3	CASSSSLVYAADTQYF	TGTGCCAGCAGCTCCTCACTAGTGTATGCGGCAGATACGCAGTATTTT
TRBV4-1	TRBD2	NA	TRBJ2-7	CASSHGLEFDEQYF	TGTGCCAGCAGCCACGGACTAGAGTTCGACGAGCAGTACTTC
TRBV7-3	TRBD1	NA	TRBJ2-1	CASSLNRGRGEQFF	TGTGCCAGCAGCTTAAACAGGGGAAGAGGTGAGCAGTTCTTC
TRBV5-1	TRBD2	NA	TRBJ2-7	CASREGLAPSYEQYF	TGCGCCAGCAGGGAGGGACTAGCGCCTTCCTACGAGCAGTACTTC